The 10 T cell receptor beta chains reported below all come from one sample, sequenced in a study of CD8 T cells in ankylosing spondylitis. Via MiXCR, TCRdb re-called the 5' RACE reads, giving one row per CDR3 protein. This repertoire shows about 170,000 distinct CDR3 sequences, around 16% found once; its top ten account for roughly 8%. Material for sequencing was blood, either unsorted or a sorted T cell fraction (not recorded which). Source of these receptors: a male donor with ankylosing spondylitis or in good health (not recorded which).

Of note for this clonotype: The CDR3 does not close with the conserved phenylalanine or tryptophan, likely indicating a read error. CDR3 residues: CASSLLGTGPSGANVLTL. DNA of the CDR3: TGTGCCAGCAGTTTACTCGGGACAGGGCCCTCTGGGGCCAACGTCCTGACTCTC. This chain uses TRBV28 with TRBJ2-6, with 9 positions matching TRBD1. Per the germline V gene, CDR1 is MDHEN and CDR2 is SYDVKM. The V and J ends lost 2 bases and 0 bases, in that order; junction bases with no gene match: 5. CDR3 length equals 18 residues.

This clonotype was seen a few times. The rearrangement links TRBV4-1 to TRBJ1-6; 8 bases are a match to TRBD1. The CDR3 contains 16 residues. From germline, CDR1 is MGHRA and CDR2 YSYEKL. After removal of 0 bases from V and 7 bases from J, the junction contained 5 bases not matched to a gene. The CDR3 DNA reads TGCGCCAGCAGCCAAGAAGGGACAGGAGCGAATTCACCCCTCCACTTT. Amino acids: CASSQEGTGANSPLHF.

This clonotype was seen repeatedly, ten times or more. The gene calls are TRBV5-1 and TRBJ2-1; a possible D gene is TRBD1 (6 bases). From germline, CDR1 is SGHRS and CDR2 YFSETQ. The CDR3 spans 15 residues. Trimming removed 1 base at V and 7 bases at J, with 15 bases between. The CDR3 DNA is TGCGCCAGCAGCTTGACTGTACAGGGTGGGAATGAGCAGTTCTTC. This codes for CASSLTVQGGNEQFF.

A remark on this clonotype: The junction does not match germline at one end; this may be a read error. The chain combines TRBV20-1 with TRBJ2-6; 9 nucleotides match TRBD2. This CDR3 is built from 17 residues. CDR1 and CDR2 (germline): DFQATT, SNEGSKA (reference sequence). The CDR3 loop is CCASLLAGRSGANVLTF. CDR3 nucleotides: TGCTGTGCTAGCCTACTAGCGGGCCGCTCTGGGGCCAACGTCCTGACTTTC.

This clonotype was picked up many times. This rearrangement joins TRBV4-2 to TRBJ2-7, with 9 bases fitting TRBD2. Germline trimming cut 5 bases from V and 7 bases from J; bases unmatched to any gene: 9. The CDR3 has 14 amino acids. Per the germline V gene, CDR1 is LGHNA and CDR2 is YNFKEQ. In DNA, the CDR3 is TGTGCCAGCAGCGTGGCGGGACTAGCAGGGGAGCAGTACTTC. Amino acid sequence: CASSVAGLAGEQYF.

This clonotype was seen at least ten times. V is TRBV20-1 and J is TRBJ2-2, with D possibly matching TRBD2 (6 bases). CDR3 length: 15 residues. Germline CDR1 reads DFQATT; CDR2 reads SNEGSKA (reference sequence). V was shortened by 0 bases and J by 6 bases, with 14 bases between the two germline ends. This CDR3 is CSARDMVAVSGELFF. The CDR3 bases are TGCAGTGCTAGAGATATGGTAGCGGTGTCCGGGGAGCTGTTTTTT.

This clonotype was seen a single time. The chain links TRBV5-1 to TRBJ2-5; no clear D. This CDR3 is built from 15 residues. V dropped 2 bases and J dropped 4 bases, with 15 bases sitting between them. In germline, CDR1 is SGHRS, CDR2 YFSETQ. The CDR3 loop is CASSFRRAFGETQYF. The CDR3 DNA sequence: TGCGCCAGCAGCTTTCGACGGGCATTCGGAGAGACCCAGTACTTC.

This clonotype occurred many times. V and J are TRBV6-1 and TRBJ2-7; 10 bases fit TRBD1. CDR1 MNHNS and CDR2 SASEGT come from the germline V gene. The CDR3 is 13 residues long. J gave up 4 bases and V 6 bases, and 3 bases lay outside the gene matches. The CDR3 loop reads CASRDRGRYEQYF. CDR3 nucleotide sequence: TGTGCCAGCAGGGACAGGGGGAGATACGAGCAGTACTTC.

This clonotype was counted at least ten times. The chain couples TRBV5-1 to TRBJ1-5; D is unclear. CDR3 length: 15 residues. Trimming removed 0 bases at V and 7 bases at J, with 14 bases between. Germline-derived CDR1 and CDR2 are SGHRS and YFSETQ. This CDR3 is CASSLVGKEGQPQHF. CDR3 in DNA: TGCGCCAGCAGCTTGGTGGGGAAGGAGGGACAGCCCCAGCATTTT.

Concerning this clonotype itself: A much larger clone differs by one base, so this may be a read error. The chain employs TRBV29-1 and TRBJ2-7, with 7 positions matching TRBD2. The CDR3 covers 13 residues. The germline CDR1 and CDR2 sequences are SQVTM and ANQGSEA. The DNA for the CDR3 is TGCAGCGGAACCGGGACTACTCGTCGCGAGCAGTGCTTC. It codes for CSGTGTTRREQCF.